This T cell receptor beta chain emerged from a study of blood T cells in healthy people across ages. Overall study results and limits: Naive T cell percentage showed a strong correlation with the diversity of TCR beta.

Trimming pared 1 base from V and 5 bases from J, leaving 6 bases between. Germline lookup yields CDR1 LGHDT and CDR2 YNNKEL (reference sequence). CDR3 length equals 13 residues. In this sample, this clonotype turned up a few times. Its specificity is unknown. Combining a sample-barcoded 5' primer with a J-beta primer mix, a second PCR ran for 7 to 11 cycles. TCRdb analysed the 5' RACE reads with MiXCR anew, one entry per CDR3 protein. Among 700,000 to 1,000,000 distinct CDR3 sequences listed, roughly 44% were seen once. The sample comprised blood. The rearrangement uses TRBV3-1 and TRBJ2-1, with D unclear. This receptor was obtained from a man aged 55-75 years in good health. CDR3 in amino acids: CASSQVENNEQFF. CDR3 DNA sequence: TGTGCCAGCAGCCAAGTAGAGAACAATGAGCAGTTCTTC.